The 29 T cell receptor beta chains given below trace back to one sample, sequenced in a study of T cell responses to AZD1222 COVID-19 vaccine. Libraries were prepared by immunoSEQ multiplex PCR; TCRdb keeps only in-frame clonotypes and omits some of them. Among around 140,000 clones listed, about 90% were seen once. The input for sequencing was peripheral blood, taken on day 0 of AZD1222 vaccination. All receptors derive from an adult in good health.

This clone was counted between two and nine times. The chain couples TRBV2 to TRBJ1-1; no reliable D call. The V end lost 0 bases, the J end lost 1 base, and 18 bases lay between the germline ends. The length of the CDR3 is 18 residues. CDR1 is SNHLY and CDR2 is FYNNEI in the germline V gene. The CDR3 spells CASSEALGRNSRNTEAFF. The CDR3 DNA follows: TGTGCCAGCAGTGAAGCGCTAGGGAGAAACAGCCGGAACACTGAAGCTTTCTTT.

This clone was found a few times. The CDR3 protein is CATSRDRGSSYEQYF. The CDR3 bases are TGTGCCACCAGCAGAGATCGTGGCAGCTCCTACGAGCAGTACTTC. This rearrangement joins TRBV15 to TRBJ2-7; D is unclear. This CDR3 is 15 amino acids long. Germline-derived CDR1 and CDR2 are LNHNV and YYDKDF (reference sequence). Trimming shortened V by 0 bases and J by 0 bases, and 9 bases separated the two germline ends.

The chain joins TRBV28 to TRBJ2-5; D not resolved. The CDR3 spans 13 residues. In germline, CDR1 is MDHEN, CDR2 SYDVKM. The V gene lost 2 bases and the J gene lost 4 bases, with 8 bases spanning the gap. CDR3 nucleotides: TGTGCCAGCAGTTTAACAGCAAGAGAGACCCAGTACTTC. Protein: CASSLTARETQYF.

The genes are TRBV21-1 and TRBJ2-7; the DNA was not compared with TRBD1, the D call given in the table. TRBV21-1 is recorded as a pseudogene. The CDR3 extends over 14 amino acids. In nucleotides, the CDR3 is TGTGCCAGCAGCAAAAGGACAGGTCCCTACGAGCAGTACTTC. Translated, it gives CASSKRTGPYEQYF.

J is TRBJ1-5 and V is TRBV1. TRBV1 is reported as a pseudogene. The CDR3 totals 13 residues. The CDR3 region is CTSSPFSCQPQHF. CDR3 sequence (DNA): TGCACCAGCAGCCCCTTCTCCTGTCAGCCCCAGCATTTT.

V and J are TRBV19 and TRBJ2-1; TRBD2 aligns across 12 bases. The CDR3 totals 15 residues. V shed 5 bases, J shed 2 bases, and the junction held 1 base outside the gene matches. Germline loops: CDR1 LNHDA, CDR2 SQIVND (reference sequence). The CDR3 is CASSASGRAYNEQFF. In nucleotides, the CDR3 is TGTGCCAGTAGTGCTAGCGGGAGGGCCTACAATGAGCAGTTCTTC.

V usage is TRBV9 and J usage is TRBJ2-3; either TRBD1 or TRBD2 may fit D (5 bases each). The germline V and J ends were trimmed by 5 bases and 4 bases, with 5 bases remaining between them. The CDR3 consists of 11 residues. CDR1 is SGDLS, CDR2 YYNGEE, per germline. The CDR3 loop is CASRGADTQYF. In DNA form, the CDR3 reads TGTGCCAGCAGGGGGGCAGATACGCAGTATTTT.

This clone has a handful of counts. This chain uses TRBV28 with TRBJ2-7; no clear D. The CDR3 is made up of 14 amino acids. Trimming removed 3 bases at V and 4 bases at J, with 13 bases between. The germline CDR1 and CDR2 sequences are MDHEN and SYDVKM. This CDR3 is CASSLHPGSYEQYF. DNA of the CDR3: TGTGCCAGCAGTTTGCACCCAGGCTCTTACGAGCAGTACTTC.

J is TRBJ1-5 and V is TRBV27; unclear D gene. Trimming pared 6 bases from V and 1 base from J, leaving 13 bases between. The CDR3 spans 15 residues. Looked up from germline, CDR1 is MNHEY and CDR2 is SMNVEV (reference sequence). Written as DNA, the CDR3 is TGTGCCAGCAGCCTAAGTGGGGAGAGCAATCAGCCCCAGCATTTT. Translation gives CASSLSGESNQPQHF.

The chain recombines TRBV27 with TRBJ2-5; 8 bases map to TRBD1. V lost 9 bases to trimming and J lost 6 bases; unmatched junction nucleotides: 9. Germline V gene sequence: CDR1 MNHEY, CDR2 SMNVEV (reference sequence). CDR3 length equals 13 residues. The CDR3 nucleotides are TGTGCCAGACTCCAGGACAGGGAGAAGACCCAGTACTTC. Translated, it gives CARLQDREKTQYF.

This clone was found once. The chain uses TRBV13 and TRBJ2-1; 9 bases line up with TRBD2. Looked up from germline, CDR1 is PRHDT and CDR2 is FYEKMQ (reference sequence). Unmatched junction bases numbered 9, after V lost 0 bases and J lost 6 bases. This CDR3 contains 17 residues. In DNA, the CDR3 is TGTGCCAGCAGCTTAGGCCTGGCTAGCGGGAAGGGCAATGAGCAGTTCTTC. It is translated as CASSLGLASGKGNEQFF.

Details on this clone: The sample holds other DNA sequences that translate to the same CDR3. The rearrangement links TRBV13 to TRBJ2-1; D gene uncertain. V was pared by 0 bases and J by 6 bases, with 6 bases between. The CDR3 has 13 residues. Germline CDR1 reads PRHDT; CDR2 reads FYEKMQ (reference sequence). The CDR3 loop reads CASSLGAGNEQFF. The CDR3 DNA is TGTGCCAGCAGCTTAGGGGCCGGCAATGAGCAGTTCTTC.

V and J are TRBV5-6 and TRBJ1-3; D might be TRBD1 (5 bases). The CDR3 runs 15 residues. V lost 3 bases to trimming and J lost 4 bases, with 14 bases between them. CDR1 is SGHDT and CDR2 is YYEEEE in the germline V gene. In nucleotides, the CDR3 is TGTGCCAGCAGCTGGATGGGGGGTGACGGAAACACCATATATTTT. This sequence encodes CASSWMGGDGNTIYF.

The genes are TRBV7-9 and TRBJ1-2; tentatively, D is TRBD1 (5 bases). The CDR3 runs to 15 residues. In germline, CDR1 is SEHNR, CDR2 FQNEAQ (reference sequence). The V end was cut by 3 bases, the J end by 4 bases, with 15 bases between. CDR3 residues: CASSLSRQPSYGYTF. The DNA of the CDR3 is TGTGCCAGCAGCTTGTCCCGACAGCCCTCCTATGGCTACACCTTC.

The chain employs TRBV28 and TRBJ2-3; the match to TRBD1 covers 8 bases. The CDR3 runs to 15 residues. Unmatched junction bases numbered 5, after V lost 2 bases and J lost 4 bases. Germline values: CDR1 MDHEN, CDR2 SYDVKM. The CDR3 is CASSLETGAADTQYF. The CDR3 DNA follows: TGTGCCAGCAGTTTAGAGACAGGGGCGGCAGATACGCAGTATTTT. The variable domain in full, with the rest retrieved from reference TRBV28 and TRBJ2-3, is DVKVTQSSRYLVKRTGEKVFLECVQDMDHENMFWYRQDPGLGLRLIYFSYDVKMKEKGDIPEGYSVSREKKERFSLILESASTNQTSMYLCASSLETGAADTQYFGPGTRLTVL.

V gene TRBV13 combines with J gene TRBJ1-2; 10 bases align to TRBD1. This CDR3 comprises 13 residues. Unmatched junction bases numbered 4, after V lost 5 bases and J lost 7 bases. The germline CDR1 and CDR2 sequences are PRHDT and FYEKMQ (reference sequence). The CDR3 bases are TGTGCCAGCAGCCTCGGGACAGGGGCTGGCTACACCTTC. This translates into CASSLGTGAGYTF.

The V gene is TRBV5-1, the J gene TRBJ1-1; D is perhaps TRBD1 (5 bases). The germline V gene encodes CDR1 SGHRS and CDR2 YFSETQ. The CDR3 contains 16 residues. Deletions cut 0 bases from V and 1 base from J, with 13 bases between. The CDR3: CASSLGRGTGNTEAFF. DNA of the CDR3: TGCGCCAGCAGCTTGGGTCGGGGGACGGGGAACACTGAAGCTTTCTTT.

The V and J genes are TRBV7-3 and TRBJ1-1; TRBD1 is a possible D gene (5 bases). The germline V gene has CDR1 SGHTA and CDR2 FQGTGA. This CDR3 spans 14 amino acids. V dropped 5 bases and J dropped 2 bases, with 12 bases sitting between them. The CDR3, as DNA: TGTGCCAGCAGCCACGGGGGGTACAACACTGAAGCTTTCTTT. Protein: CASSHGGYNTEAFF.

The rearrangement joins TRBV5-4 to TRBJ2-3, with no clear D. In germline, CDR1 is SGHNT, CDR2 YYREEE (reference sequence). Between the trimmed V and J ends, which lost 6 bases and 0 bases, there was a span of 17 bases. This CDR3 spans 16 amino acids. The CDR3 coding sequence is TGTGCCAGCACCGACCTTCCCAAGGAGAGCACAGATACGCAGTATTTT. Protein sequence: CASTDLPKESTDTQYF.

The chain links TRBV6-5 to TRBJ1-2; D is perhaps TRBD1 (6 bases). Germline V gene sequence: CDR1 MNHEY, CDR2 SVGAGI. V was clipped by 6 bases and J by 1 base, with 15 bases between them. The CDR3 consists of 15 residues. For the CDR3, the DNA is TGTGCCAGCAGGTCTACAGGGATTATTAACTATGGCTACACCTTC. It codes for CASRSTGIINYGYTF.

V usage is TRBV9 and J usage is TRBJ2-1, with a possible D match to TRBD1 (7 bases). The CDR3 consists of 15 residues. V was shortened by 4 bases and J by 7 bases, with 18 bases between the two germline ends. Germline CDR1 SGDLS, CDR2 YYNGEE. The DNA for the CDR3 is TGTGCCAGCAGCCCTGGAGGGGGCGCGGGGAATGAGCAGTTCTTC. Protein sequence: CASSPGGGAGNEQFF.

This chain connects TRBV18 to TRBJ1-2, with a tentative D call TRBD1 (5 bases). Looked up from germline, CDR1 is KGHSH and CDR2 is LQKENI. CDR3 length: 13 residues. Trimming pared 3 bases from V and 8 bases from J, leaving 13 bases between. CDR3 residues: CASSPVEAGGYTF. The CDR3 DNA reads TGTGCCAGCTCACCCGTCGAGGCAGGGGGCTACACCTTC. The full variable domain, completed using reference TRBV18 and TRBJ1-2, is NAGVMQNPRHLVRRRGQEARLRCSPMKGHSHVYWYRQLPEEGLKFMVYLQKENIIDESGMPKERFSAEFPKEGPSILRIQQVVRGDSAAYFCASSPVEAGGYTFGSGTRLTVV.

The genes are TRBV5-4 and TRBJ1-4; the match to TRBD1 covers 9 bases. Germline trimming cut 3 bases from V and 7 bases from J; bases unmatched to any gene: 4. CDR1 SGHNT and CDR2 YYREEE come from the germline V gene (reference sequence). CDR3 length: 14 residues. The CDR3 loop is CASSYGTGPEKLFF. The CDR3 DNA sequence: TGTGCCAGCAGCTACGGGACAGGGCCTGAAAAACTGTTTTTT.

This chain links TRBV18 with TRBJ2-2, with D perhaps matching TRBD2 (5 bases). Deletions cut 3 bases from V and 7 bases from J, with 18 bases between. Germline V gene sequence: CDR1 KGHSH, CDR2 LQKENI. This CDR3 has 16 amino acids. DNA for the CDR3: TGTGCCAGCTCACCCCAGGCCGGGGTGAATGTCGGGGAGCTGTTTTTT. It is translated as CASSPQAGVNVGELFF.

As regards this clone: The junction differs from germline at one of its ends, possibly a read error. The CDR3 loop reads CASSIASSTDTQYF. The CDR3 DNA reads TGTGCCAGCAGCATAGCGTCTAGCACAGATACGCAGTATTTT. The V gene is TRBV7-2, the J gene TRBJ2-3, with D maybe TRBD2 (5 bases). The CDR3 length is 14 residues. Germline CDR1 and CDR2: SGHTA and FQGNSA.

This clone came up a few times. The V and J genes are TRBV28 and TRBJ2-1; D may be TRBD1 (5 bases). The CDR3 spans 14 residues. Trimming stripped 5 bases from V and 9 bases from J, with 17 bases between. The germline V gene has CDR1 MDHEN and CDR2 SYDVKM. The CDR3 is CASSPVAHQGEQFF. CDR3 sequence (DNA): TGTGCCAGCAGTCCCGTGGCCCACCAGGGTGAGCAGTTCTTC.

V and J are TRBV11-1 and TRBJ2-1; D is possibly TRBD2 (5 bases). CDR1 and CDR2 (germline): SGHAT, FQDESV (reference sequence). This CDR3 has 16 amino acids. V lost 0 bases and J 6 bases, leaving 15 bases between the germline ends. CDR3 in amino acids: CASSLAQLAAGNEQFF. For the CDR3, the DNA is TGTGCCAGCAGCTTAGCGCAGTTAGCTGCGGGCAATGAGCAGTTCTTC.

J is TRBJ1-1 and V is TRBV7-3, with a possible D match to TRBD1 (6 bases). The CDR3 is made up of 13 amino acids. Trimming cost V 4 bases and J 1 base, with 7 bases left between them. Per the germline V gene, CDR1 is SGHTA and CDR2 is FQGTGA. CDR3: CASSSQGNTEAFF. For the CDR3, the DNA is TGTGCCAGCAGCTCACAGGGGAACACTGAAGCTTTCTTT.

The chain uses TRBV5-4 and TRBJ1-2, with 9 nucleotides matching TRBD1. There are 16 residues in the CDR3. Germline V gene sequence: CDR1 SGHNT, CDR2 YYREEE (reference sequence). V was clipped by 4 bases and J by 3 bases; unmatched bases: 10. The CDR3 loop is CASSLTGGVQDYGYTF. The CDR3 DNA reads TGTGCCAGCAGCCTGACAGGGGGTGTTCAGGACTATGGCTACACCTTC.